What follows are 27 T cell receptor beta chains derived from one specimen sequenced in a study of OX40 agonist ivuxolimab in advanced cancers. The repertoire was sequenced with immunoSEQ multiplex PCR; TCRdb's copy has only in-frame clones and lacks some. The data contain approximately 70,000 clones, over 65% of them singletons. The source was CD4+ or CD8+ T cells sorted from blood, collected in a trial of the OX40 agonist ivuxolimab. These receptors were obtained from an adult with an advanced solid tumor such as melanoma, head and neck, liver or kidney cancer.

The genes are TRBV11-1 and TRBJ1-1; the D gene is possibly TRBD1 (5 bases). Trimming removed 7 bases at V and 5 bases at J, with 14 bases between. Germline V CDR1 and CDR2: SGHAT, FQDESV (reference sequence). CDR3 size: 13 residues. The CDR3 nucleotides read TGTGCCAGCACGTGGGGGGGAAGGACTGAAGCTTTCTTT. This translates into CASTWGGRTEAFF.

Worth noting for this clone: The junction shows a germline mismatch at one end, possibly a read error. The chain has TRBV20-1 and TRBJ1-4; D is undetermined. Germline CDR1 reads DFQATT; CDR2 reads SNEGSKA (reference sequence). This CDR3 contains 10 residues. In DNA, the CDR3 is TGCAGTGCTCGGCTGGAAACACTGTTTTTT. Translation: CSARLETLFF.

The chain uses TRBV10-3 and TRBJ2-3; 7 bases match TRBD2. The CDR3 has 16 residues. Germline CDR1 is ENHRY and CDR2 is SYGVKD. Trimming cost V 6 bases and J 1 base; bases outside gene matches: 10. CDR3 protein: CAISKWEGRGTDTQYF. The CDR3 DNA reads as TGTGCCATCAGCAAATGGGAGGGCCGGGGCACAGATACGCAGTATTTT.

The CDR3 sequence is CASSSQGTGNTIYF. DNA for the CDR3: TGTGCCAGCAGCTCTCAGGGGACTGGAAACACCATATATTTT. The V and J genes are TRBV7-9 and TRBJ1-3, with D possibly TRBD1 on 6 matching bases. The CDR3 runs to 14 residues. Trimming left V 4 bases short and J 2 bases short, with 9 bases between. CDR1 is SEHNR and CDR2 is FQNEAQ in the germline V gene (reference sequence).

This rearrangement joins TRBV6-5 to TRBJ1-2; D is undetermined. There are 14 residues in the CDR3. Germline assignment: CDR1 MNHEY and CDR2 SVGAGI. V was clipped by 8 bases and J by 4 bases, with 17 bases between them. The CDR3 coding sequence is TGTGCCAGCGGCCAACCGGACGGGCTCTATGGCTACACCTTC. The encoded protein is CASGQPDGLYGYTF.

This clone was seen a single time. This sequence joins TRBV11-2 and TRBJ2-7; D is unclear. The CDR3 contains 13 residues. Trimming cost V 8 bases and J 0 bases, with 11 bases left between them. Germline V gene data show CDR1 as SGHAT and CDR2 as FQNNGV. As DNA, the CDR3 is TGTGCCAGCGGCTCGGCAGGCTCCTACGAGCAGTACTTC. This translates into CASGSAGSYEQYF.

This clone was counted between two and nine times. Different DNA sequences within this sample yield the same CDR3. The chain joins TRBV28 to TRBJ1-2; no definite D call. The CDR3 loop spans 12 amino acids. Trimming pared 2 bases from V and 4 bases from J, leaving 5 bases between. CDR1 and CDR2 from the germline V gene are MDHEN and SYDVKM. Here the CDR3 DNA reads TGTGCCAGCAGTTTACGTCTCTATGGCTACACCTTC. It codes for CASSLRLYGYTF.

The V gene is TRBV6-6, the J gene TRBJ1-1; D is unclear. The germline gives CDR1 MNHNY, CDR2 SVGAGI (reference sequence). Deletions cut 0 bases from V and 11 bases from J, with 7 bases between. CDR3 length equals 11 residues. CDR3 sequence: CASSYSVRAFF. DNA for the CDR3: TGTGCCAGCAGTTACTCGGTTAGGGCTTTCTTT.

The rearrangement links TRBV25-1 to TRBJ2-5, with D possibly matching TRBD2 (5 bases). The end of the DNA is better explained by TRBJ2-7, so the J call may be wrong. Germline V gene lookup returns CDR1 MGHDK and CDR2 SYGVNS. The CDR3 runs to 15 residues. The CDR3 sequence is CASSETLGLSDEQYF. DNA for the CDR3: TGTGCCAGCAGTGAAACACTAGGGCTAAGCGACGAGCAGTACTTC.

The chain is built from TRBV11-2 and TRBJ2-3, with D uncertain. Germline V gene lookup returns CDR1 SGHAT and CDR2 FQNNGV. Between the trimmed V and J ends, which lost 5 bases and 3 bases, there was a span of 6 bases. This CDR3 has 12 amino acids. CDR3 DNA: TGTGCCAGCAGCGCCCTGACAGATACGCAGTATTTT. Translating it yields CASSALTDTQYF.

The chain recombines TRBV5-1 with TRBJ2-5; D is ambiguous. V lost 0 bases to trimming and J lost 6 bases, with 6 bases between them. CDR3 size: 12 residues. CDR1 and CDR2 from the germline V gene are SGHRS and YFSETQ. The CDR3 DNA is TGCGCCAGCAGCTTGGATCGACAGACCCAGTACTTC. Translated: CASSLDRQTQYF.

This sequence joins TRBV29-1 and TRBJ2-7; D is unclear. This CDR3 has 13 amino acids. Trimming cost V 4 bases and J 2 bases, with 12 bases left between them. CDR1 and CDR2 from the germline V gene are SQVTM and ANQGSEA. The CDR3 sequence is CSVVAVTAYEQYF. CDR3 sequence (DNA): TGCAGCGTTGTGGCCGTCACCGCCTACGAGCAGTACTTC.

V and J are TRBV11-2 and TRBJ1-3; TRBD1 is a possible D gene (6 bases). The CDR3 spans 16 residues. With 2 bases removed from V and 0 bases from J, the gap between germline ends came to 11 bases. Germline CDR1 and CDR2: SGHAT and FQNNGV. The CDR3 sequence: CASSLTTGSSGNTIYF. As DNA, the CDR3 is TGTGCCAGCAGCTTAACAACAGGGAGCTCTGGAAACACCATATATTTT.

The J gene is TRBJ2-7, the V gene TRBV29-1; TRBD2 matches at 8 bases. Per germline, CDR1 SQVTM and CDR2 ANQGSEA. J was trimmed by 5 bases and V by 4 bases; bases with no gene match: 4. The CDR3 is 12 residues long. This CDR3 is CSVAGGIHEQYF. The CDR3 DNA is TGCAGCGTTGCGGGGGGGATTCACGAGCAGTACTTC.

The chain uses TRBV7-6 and TRBJ2-3; possibly TRBD1 for D (6 bases). Trimming took off 5 bases at V and 0 bases at J, with 15 bases between the two ends. CDR3 length: 16 residues. Germline CDR1 and CDR2: SGHVS and FNYEAQ. DNA of the CDR3: TGTGCCAGCAGCCCCGGACAGTTTTTTAGCACAGATACGCAGTATTTT. Protein sequence: CASSPGQFFSTDTQYF.

This chain joins TRBV6-1 and TRBJ2-5, with 7 bases aligning to TRBD1. Germline CDR1 MNHNS, CDR2 SASEGT. Trimming at V came to 6 bases and at J to 5 bases, leaving 9 bases not matched to a gene. The CDR3 runs to 14 residues. The CDR3 protein is CASRLQGLGETQYF. The CDR3 bases are TGTGCCAGCAGGCTACAGGGGCTGGGGGAGACCCAGTACTTC.

The chain has TRBV6-5 and TRBJ1-2; D is undetermined. CDR3 length: 15 amino acids. The V end lost 0 bases, the J end lost 2 bases, and 10 bases lay between the germline ends. Germline CDR1 reads MNHEY; CDR2 reads SVGAGI. The CDR3 region is CASSYSMEGNYGYTF. The CDR3 DNA follows: TGTGCCAGCAGTTACTCGATGGAGGGAAACTATGGCTACACCTTC.

This clone came up once. The rearrangement links TRBV10-3 to TRBJ2-1; TRBD1 or TRBD2 may be the D gene (6 bases each). Trimming pared 2 bases from V and 7 bases from J, leaving 15 bases between. Germline V gene data show CDR1 as ENHRY and CDR2 as SYGVKD. This CDR3 region has 15 residues. CDR3: CAISESGGPGNEQFF. In nucleotides, the CDR3 is TGTGCCATCAGTGAGAGTGGGGGGCCAGGGAATGAGCAGTTCTTC.

The rearrangement uses TRBV5-8 and TRBJ2-7; TRBD2 might be the D (6 bases). V lost 5 bases and J lost 0, with 9 bases in between. This CDR3 is 13 amino acids long. Germline V gene sequence: CDR1 SGHTS, CDR2 YDEGEE. This CDR3 is CASSRGLSYEQYF. The CDR3 DNA follows: TGTGCCAGCAGTAGGGGACTCTCCTACGAGCAGTACTTC.

This clone was seen a single time. The rearrangement links TRBV19 to TRBJ1-2; no reliable D call. The germline gives CDR1 LNHDA, CDR2 SQIVND (reference sequence). Deletions cut 7 bases from V and 2 bases from J, with 11 bases between. This CDR3 contains 13 residues. Written as DNA, the CDR3 is TGTGCCAGTACCGAATTTATAAACTATGGCTACACCTTC. This codes for CASTEFINYGYTF.

This clone has just a few counts. The chain joins TRBV6-1 to TRBJ2-7; D remains unclear. This CDR3 contains 13 residues. Germline CDR1 MNHNS, CDR2 SASEGT. Trimming removed 6 bases from V and 0 bases from J, with 9 bases in between. Here the CDR3 reads CASRDDHSYEQYF. The CDR3 DNA reads TGTGCCAGCAGGGATGATCACTCCTACGAGCAGTACTTC.

Only a few counts were recorded for this clone. The chain recombines TRBV6-5 with TRBJ1-5; the D is unclear. The ends were cut back, 0 bases at V and 2 bases at J, with 8 bases in the middle. Germline CDR1 and CDR2: MNHEY and SVGAGI. This CDR3 spans 15 amino acids. This CDR3 is CASSYSIGGNQPQHF. In nucleotides, the CDR3 is TGTGCCAGCAGTTACTCGATAGGAGGCAATCAGCCCCAGCATTTT.

The rearrangement joins TRBV5-1 to TRBJ1-2, with TRBD1 identical over 7 bases. The CDR3 runs 16 residues. Germline lookup yields CDR1 SGHRS and CDR2 YFSETQ. V dropped 0 bases and J dropped 4; count of bases not matched to a gene: 9. The CDR3 here is CASSLASETGIYGYTF. Here the CDR3 DNA reads TGCGCCAGCAGCTTGGCCTCCGAGACAGGGATCTATGGCTACACCTTC. The entire variable domain, with the rest obtained from reference TRBV5-1 and TRBJ1-2, is as follows: KAGVTQTPRYLIKTRGQQVTLSCSPISGHRSVSWYQQTPGQGLQFLFEYFSETQRNKGNFPGRFSGRQFSNSRSEMNVSTLELGDSALYLCASSLASETGIYGYTFGSGTRLTVV.

The V gene is TRBV28, the J gene TRBJ1-2, with D maybe TRBD1 (5 bases). The CDR3 covers 16 residues. CDR1 and CDR2 from the germline V gene are MDHEN and SYDVKM. Trimming removed 2 bases at V and 0 bases at J, with 13 bases between. The CDR3 protein is CASSLGGGGPNYGYTF. The DNA of the CDR3 is TGTGCCAGCAGTTTAGGGGGAGGTGGCCCTAACTATGGCTACACCTTC.

This chain links TRBV27 with TRBJ1-6; D is unresolved. The CDR3 is 15 amino acids. Deletions cut 5 bases from V and 10 bases from J, with 18 bases between. CDR1 is MNHEY and CDR2 is SMNVEV in the germline V gene (reference sequence). As DNA, the CDR3 is TGTGCCAGCAGTCAACACGCCCTTCTCGGATCACCCCTCCACTTT. Protein: CASSQHALLGSPLHF.

This chain joins TRBV11-2 and TRBJ1-1; perhaps TRBD1 as D (5 bases). This CDR3 is built from 13 residues. The ends were cut back, 5 bases at V and 4 bases at J, with 11 bases in the middle. Germline V gene lookup returns CDR1 SGHAT and CDR2 FQNNGV. In DNA form, the CDR3 reads TGTGCCAGCAGCGACAGTCTAGGCACTGAAGCTTTCTTT. It yields the protein CASSDSLGTEAFF.

The chain is built from TRBV5-1 and TRBJ1-6; D possibly corresponds to TRBD1 (5 bases). Germline V gives CDR1 SGHRS, CDR2 YFSETQ. The CDR3 covers 15 residues. V was cut by 1 base and J by 5 bases, with 10 bases left in between. Here the CDR3 DNA reads TGCGCCAGCAGCTTGAAGGGGAAGGATAATTCACCCCTCCACTTT. Translating gives CASSLKGKDNSPLHF.